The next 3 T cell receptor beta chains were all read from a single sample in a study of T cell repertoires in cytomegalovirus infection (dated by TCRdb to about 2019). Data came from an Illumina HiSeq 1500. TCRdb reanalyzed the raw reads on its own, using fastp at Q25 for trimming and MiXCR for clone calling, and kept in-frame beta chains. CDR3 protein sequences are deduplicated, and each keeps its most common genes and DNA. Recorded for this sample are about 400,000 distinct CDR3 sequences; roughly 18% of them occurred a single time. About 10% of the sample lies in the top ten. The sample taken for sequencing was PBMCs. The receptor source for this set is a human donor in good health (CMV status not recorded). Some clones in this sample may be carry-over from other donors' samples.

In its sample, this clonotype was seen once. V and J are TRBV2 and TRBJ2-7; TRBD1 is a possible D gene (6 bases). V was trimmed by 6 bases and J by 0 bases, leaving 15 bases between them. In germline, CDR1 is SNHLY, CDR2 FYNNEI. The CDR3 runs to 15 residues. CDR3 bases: TGTGCCAGCAGAAGACAGGCCTTGAGCTCCTACGAGCAGTACTTC. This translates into CASRRQALSSYEQYF.

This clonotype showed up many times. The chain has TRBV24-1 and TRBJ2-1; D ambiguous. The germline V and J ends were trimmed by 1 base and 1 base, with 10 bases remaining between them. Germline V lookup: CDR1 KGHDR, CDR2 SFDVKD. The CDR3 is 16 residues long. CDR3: CATSDFSAVSYNEQFF. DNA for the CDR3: TGTGCCACCAGTGATTTTTCCGCGGTATCCTACAATGAGCAGTTCTTC.

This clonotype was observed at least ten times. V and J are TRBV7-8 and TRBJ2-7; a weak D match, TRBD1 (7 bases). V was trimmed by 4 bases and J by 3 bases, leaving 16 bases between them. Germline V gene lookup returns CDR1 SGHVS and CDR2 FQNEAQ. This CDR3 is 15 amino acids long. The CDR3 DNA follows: TGTGCCAGCAGCTCAGGGGGGACAGCGAACTACGAGCAGTACTTC. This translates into CASSSGGTANYEQYF.